The 2 T cell receptor beta chains listed next were all sequenced from one sample in a study of cytomegalovirus exposure and HLA in healthy donors. PCR used 60 Vbeta primers and 13 Jbeta primers. This table comes from immunoSEQ multiplex PCR, and its TCRdb copy is limited to in-frame clones, with some not included. The table has under 200,000 clones, over 70% seen once. Sequencing input: PBMCs. These receptors came from a man under 40 in good health and CMV-seronegative.

This chain links TRBV7-9 with TRBJ1-1, with no clear D. The CDR3 contains 13 residues. Trimming removed 1 base at V and 4 bases at J, with 7 bases between. In germline, CDR1 is SEHNR, CDR2 FQNEAQ (reference sequence). CDR3 in DNA: TGTGCCAGCAGCTTAGGCGGGAGCACTGAAGCTTTCTTT. Its translation: CASSLGGSTEAFF.

J is TRBJ1-4 and V is TRBV29-1; D gene ambiguous. Germline values: CDR1 SQVTM, CDR2 ANQGSEA. CDR3 length equals 13 residues. V was cut by 4 bases and J by 5 bases, with 11 bases left in between. The CDR3 loop reads CSVVEEPNEKLFF. The CDR3 region has the DNA TGCAGCGTTGTGGAGGAACCCAATGAAAAACTGTTTTTT. Full variable domain (outside the CDR3, taken from reference TRBV29-1 and TRBJ1-4): SAVISQKPSRDICQRGTSLTIQCQVDSQVTMMFWYRQQPGQSLTLIATANQGSEATYESGFVIDKFPISRPNLTFSTLTVSNMSPEDSSIYLCSVVEEPNEKLFFGSGTQLSVL.